This T cell receptor (beta chain) was identified during a study of CXCR3-negative and CXCR3-positive naive CD8 T cells. The study, taken as a whole, reports: Memory CD8+ cells showed much lower diversity, while both naive subsets displayed comparably high diversity. Relative to CXCR3-negative naive cells, CXCR3-positive naive cells had more hydrophobic TRB CDR3s. The authors found comparable surface CD5 between naive subsets and inferred TCR strength from TRB CDR3 properties.

This CDR3 is built from 17 residues. Germline V gene data show CDR1 as KGHDR and CDR2 as SFDVKD. By phenotype, naive CD8+ T cells were CD45RO-CCR7+CD27+CD95-. UMI-labeled TRB cDNA libraries were prepared by 5' RACE. TCRdb derives one entry per CDR3 protein from the 5' RACE reads, leaving out DNA. The repertoire shows about 89,000 distinct CDR3 sequences; the top ten hold almost 0.55%. In the case of this clonotype: Its antigen is unknown.

The rearrangement links TRBV24-1 to TRBJ2-1; TCRdb proposes TRBD1, but this gene call is untestable without DNA. The specimen was naive CXCR3+ CD8+ T cells from blood. Subset denoted: CD45RO-CCR7+CD27+CD95- naive CD8+ T cells expressing CXCR3 (TNR3+). The TCR comes from a human donor in good health. Some clones in this sample may be carry-over from other donors' samples. CDR3 in amino acids: CATSDFPRQGAMVGQFF.